These 3 T cell receptor beta chains were all obtained from the same sample, sequenced in a study of ipilimumab plus nivolumab after autologous stem cell transplantation. Some clones are missing from TCRdb's copy, which holds only in-frame ones; the method was immunoSEQ multiplex PCR. The sample holds about 9,800 clones; 55% to 75% are singletons and the top ten take 19%. The sample in question was PBMCs, obtained in a trial of ipilimumab plus nivolumab as post-transplant consolidation. Receptor source: a female donor with multiple myeloma.

The chain combines TRBV5-1 with TRBJ1-1; tentatively, D is TRBD1 (6 bases). Germline V gene lookup returns CDR1 SGHRS and CDR2 YFSETQ. V lost 0 bases, J lost 4 bases, and 13 bases lay in between. This CDR3 has 15 residues. The CDR3 loop reads CASSLGQAGGTEAFF. The CDR3 nucleotides are TGCGCCAGCAGCTTGGGACAGGCGGGCGGCACTGAAGCTTTCTTT.

J is TRBJ2-1 and V is TRBV4-2; D ambiguous. Trimming shortened V by 1 base and J by 4 bases, and 8 bases separated the two germline ends. Germline lookup yields CDR1 LGHNA and CDR2 YNFKEQ. This CDR3 has 14 amino acids. DNA for the CDR3: TGTGCCAGCAGCCAAGTAGTAGGATACAATGAGCAGTTCTTC. Residues: CASSQVVGYNEQFF.

V gene TRBV28 combines with J gene TRBJ2-7; D remains unclear. This CDR3 region has 13 residues. The V gene lost 4 bases and the J gene lost 4 bases, with 11 bases spanning the gap. The V gene's germline CDR1 is MDHEN and CDR2 SYDVKM. The CDR3 DNA is TGTGCCAGCAGTTACGTCGTCTTATACGAGCAGTACTTC. This gives the protein CASSYVVLYEQYF.